Following are 30 T cell receptor beta chains from one sample sequenced in a study of cytomegalovirus exposure and HLA in healthy donors (dated by TCRdb to the late 2010s). The library was prepared using the immunoSEQ multiplex PCR assay. The multiplex PCR relied on a mix of 60 forward primers for TCR Vbeta segments and 13 reverse primers for TCR Jbeta segments. TCRdb mirrors the immuneACCESS table, restricted to in-frame sequences. Some clones are absent from its copies; in checked studies, under half trace to an unresolved V gene, and the reason for the others is unknown. This sample has about 160,000 clones in its table, and roughly 81% of those were observed once. The leading ten clones occupy around 2.1% of the sample. Sequencing used PBMCs. The receptors come from a man in his late teens or twenties in good health and CMV-seropositive.

The chain has TRBV7-2 and TRBJ2-7; D not certain. V lost 4 bases and J 0 bases, leaving 7 bases between the germline ends. Germline V gives CDR1 SGHTA, CDR2 FQGNSA. This CDR3 is built from 13 residues. CDR3 DNA sequence: TGTGCCAGCAGCTACATTTTCTCCTACGAGCAGTACTTC. Translating gives CASSYIFSYEQYF.

The genes are TRBV6-1 and TRBJ1-2; possible D gene TRBD1, 5 bases. CDR3 length equals 15 residues. In germline, CDR1 is MNHNS, CDR2 SASEGT. Deletions cut 0 bases from V and 0 bases from J, with 8 bases between. CDR3 sequence (DNA): TGTGCCAGCAGTGAAGCGACAGCTGCTAACTATGGCTACACCTTC. Protein: CASSEATAANYGYTF.

This clone has only one observation. The V call is TRBV19, the J call TRBJ2-7; no clear D. The CDR3 length is 15 residues. Germline V gives CDR1 LNHDA, CDR2 SQIVND (reference sequence). V was pared by 3 bases and J by 0 bases, with 12 bases between. CDR3 in DNA: TGTGCCAGTAGTATTCGAGCGAAGAGCTCCTACGAGCAGTACTTC. Protein: CASSIRAKSSYEQYF.

The V gene is TRBV5-6, the J gene TRBJ1-2; 7 bases are shared with TRBD1. This CDR3 comprises 13 residues. CDR1 SGHDT and CDR2 YYEEEE come from the germline V gene. With 6 bases clipped from V and 4 bases from J, the junction kept 6 bases outside the gene matches. DNA for the CDR3: TGTGCCAGCACCGACCAGGGGGGCTATGGCTACACCTTC. Amino acids: CASTDQGGYGYTF.

The rearrangement links TRBV6-1 to TRBJ1-3; possible D gene TRBD1, 5 bases. The V and J ends lost 2 bases and 0 bases respectively, with 8 bases between them. From germline, CDR1 is MNHNS and CDR2 SASEGT. The CDR3 is 15 residues long. The CDR3 here is CASSEPGISGNTIYF. Written as DNA, the CDR3 is TGTGCCAGCAGTGAACCAGGGATCTCTGGAAACACCATATATTTT.

V gene TRBV4-3 combines with J gene TRBJ2-3, with 10 bases aligning to TRBD2. This CDR3 has 19 residues. V lost 0 bases, J lost 0 bases, and 9 bases stayed unmatched. The germline gives CDR1 LGHNA, CDR2 YSLEER. The CDR3 DNA reads as TGCGCCAGCAGCCAAGATGGGGTGGCTAGCGGGAGTAGCACAGATACGCAGTATTTT. It is translated as CASSQDGVASGSSTDTQYF.

V gene TRBV4-1 combines with J gene TRBJ1-1; 7 positions agree with TRBD1. The J segment lost 1 base and the V segment lost 0 bases, leaving 8 bases of the junction unmatched. The CDR3 covers 17 residues. Germline V lookup: CDR1 MGHRA, CDR2 YSYEKL. CDR3 in amino acids: CASSQETSRGQNTEAFF. In nucleotides, the CDR3 is TGCGCCAGCAGCCAAGAAACCTCAAGGGGGCAGAACACTGAAGCTTTCTTT.

This rearrangement joins TRBV5-1 to TRBJ2-1; 10 bases agree with TRBD2. The germline CDR1 and CDR2 sequences are SGHRS and YFSETQ. There are 15 residues in the CDR3. The V and J ends lost 1 base and 4 bases, in that order; junction bases with no gene match: 2. The CDR3 is CASSLKLAGYNEQFF. As DNA, the CDR3 is TGCGCCAGCAGCTTGAAACTAGCGGGGTACAATGAGCAGTTCTTC.

V is TRBV7-9 and J is TRBJ1-1; D perhaps matches TRBD1 (5 bases). CDR1 SEHNR and CDR2 FQNEAQ come from the germline V gene (reference sequence). V was clipped by 7 bases and J by 6 bases, with 15 bases between them. The CDR3 is 13 residues long. The CDR3 spells CASTWGGVAEAFF. The CDR3 coding sequence is TGTGCCAGCACCTGGGGAGGGGTGGCTGAAGCTTTCTTT.

The CDR3 loop is CASSLLTVSSYNEQFF. The CDR3 region has the DNA TGCGCCAGCAGCCTCCTGACAGTGAGCTCCTACAATGAGCAGTTCTTC. The chain couples TRBV4-1 to TRBJ2-1; tentative D call: TRBD1 (5 bases). Germline-derived CDR1 and CDR2 are MGHRA and YSYEKL. There are 16 residues in the CDR3. V was shortened by 4 bases and J by 0 bases, with 13 bases between the two germline ends.

The V and J genes are TRBV6-4 and TRBJ2-3; weak D call: TRBD1 (5 bases). V shed 2 bases and J shed 4 bases, with 10 bases lying between them. CDR3 length equals 14 residues. Germline CDR1 is MRHNA and CDR2 is SNTAGT. CDR3 residues: CASSDQGSPDTQYF. In DNA form, the CDR3 reads TGTGCCAGCAGTGACCAGGGAAGTCCAGATACGCAGTATTTT.

The V call is TRBV5-1, the J call TRBJ1-5, with 8 positions matching TRBD1. J was trimmed by 6 bases and V by 8 bases; bases with no gene match: 10. The germline V gene has CDR1 SGHRS and CDR2 YFSETQ. The CDR3 sequence is 14 residues long. CDR3 residues: CARRTGYRGQPQHF. CDR3 DNA: TGCGCCAGGAGGACAGGGTATAGGGGTCAGCCCCAGCATTTT.

V gene TRBV10-3 combines with J gene TRBJ2-1, with a possible D match to TRBD1 (6 bases). V lost 2 bases and J lost 7, with 12 bases in between. The germline V gene encodes CDR1 ENHRY and CDR2 SYGVKD. CDR3 length: 14 residues. DNA for the CDR3: TGTGCCATCAGTGAGGGATACAGGGTTAATGAGCAGTTCTTC. Its protein product is CAISEGYRVNEQFF.

The V gene is TRBV7-2, the J gene TRBJ1-5, with D possibly being TRBD1 (5 bases). This CDR3 is 15 amino acids long. The V gene lost 1 base and the J gene lost 7 bases, with 14 bases spanning the gap. Germline V lookup: CDR1 SGHTA, CDR2 FQGNSA. DNA for the CDR3: TGTGCCAGCAGCTTAGGATCAGGGCCACTCCAGCCCCAGCATTTT. Its protein product is CASSLGSGPLQPQHF.

The chain recombines TRBV7-9 with TRBJ2-2; D possibly corresponds to TRBD1 (6 bases). V was shortened by 5 bases and J by 3 bases, with 13 bases between the two germline ends. Germline V gene sequence: CDR1 SEHNR, CDR2 FQNEAQ (reference sequence). CDR3 length: 15 residues. DNA of the CDR3: TGTGCCAGCAGCCGCATCCCAGGGGACACCGGGGAGCTGTTTTTT. Its translation: CASSRIPGDTGELFF.

The gene calls are TRBV5-6 and TRBJ2-7, with TRBD2 matching over 14 bases. This CDR3 region has 18 residues. Trimming took 4 bases from V and 4 from J; bases not matched to a gene: 13. Per germline, CDR1 SGHDT and CDR2 YYEEEE. The chain's CDR3 is CASSLLGLAGEPSYEQYF. The CDR3 region has the DNA TGTGCCAGCAGCCTATTGGGACTAGCGGGGGAGCCCAGTTACGAGCAGTACTTC.

As for this clone: Here the CDR3 omits its conserved ending phenylalanine or tryptophan, so a read error is the likely source. J is TRBJ1-1 and V is TRBV12-5; perhaps TRBD1 as D (6 bases). The CDR3 spans 13 residues. Germline CDR1 and CDR2: LGHNT and FRNRAP. Between the trimmed V and J ends, which lost 6 bases and 2 bases, there was a span of 10 bases. The CDR3, as DNA: TGTGCTAGTGGCCAACAGGGAAACACTGAAGCTTTCCTT. It encodes CASGQQGNTEAFL.

The chain combines TRBV7-9 with TRBJ2-1; 8 bases map to TRBD2. CDR1 and CDR2 (germline): SEHNR, FQNEAQ (reference sequence). V lost 5 bases and J lost 0; bases outside the gene matches: 9. The CDR3 is 17 amino acids. CDR3 coding DNA: TGTGCCAGCAGCCCACCCGGGGGGGGGACCTCCTACAATGAGCAGTTCTTC. It is translated as CASSPPGGGTSYNEQFF.

V usage is TRBV29-1 and J usage is TRBJ2-7; the D gene is possibly TRBD2 (5 bases). The V end was cut by 6 bases, the J end by 7 bases, with 13 bases between. The CDR3 spans 11 residues. Per germline, CDR1 SQVTM and CDR2 ANQGSEA. CDR3 coding DNA: TGCAGCGTCCGTCGAGGGTATGAGCAGTACTTC. This translates into CSVRRGYEQYF.

The chain carries TRBV10-3 and TRBJ1-5; D not resolved. CDR1 and CDR2 (germline): ENHRY, SYGVKD. V was shortened by 0 bases and J by 5 bases, with 2 bases between the two germline ends. The CDR3 has 12 residues. The CDR3, as DNA: TGTGCCATCAGTGAGTCCTATCAGCCCCAGCATTTT. This codes for CAISESYQPQHF.

The gene calls are TRBV12-5 and TRBJ1-5, with D maybe TRBD1 (5 bases). V lost 0 bases, J lost 2 bases, and 17 bases lay in between. This CDR3 contains 18 residues. From germline, CDR1 is LGHNT and CDR2 FRNRAP. This CDR3 is CASGLVRGEGRGNQPQHF. CDR3 DNA: TGTGCTAGTGGTTTGGTACGAGGGGAGGGTCGTGGCAATCAGCCCCAGCATTTT.

This rearrangement joins TRBV19 to TRBJ2-3; no definite D call. The CDR3 loop spans 13 amino acids. Germline V CDR1 and CDR2: LNHDA, SQIVND (reference sequence). V was shortened by 11 bases and J by 3 bases, with 15 bases between the two germline ends. In DNA, the CDR3 is TGTGCCGCGCGAGCCACCGGGACAGATACGCAGTATTTT. Translated, it gives CAARATGTDTQYF.

The chain links TRBV7-2 to TRBJ1-6; 9 bases map to TRBD1. CDR1 SGHTA and CDR2 FQGNSA come from the germline V gene. The CDR3 is 14 residues long. J was trimmed by 10 bases and V by 6 bases; bases with no gene match: 7. The CDR3 here is CASRTQGQGSPLHF. In DNA form, the CDR3 reads TGTGCCAGCAGGACCCAGGGACAGGGCTCACCCCTCCACTTT.

CDR3 loop: CASSLGDRGLEEQFF. CDR3 sequence (DNA): TGTGCCAGCAGCTTAGGGGACAGGGGGCTCGAAGAGCAGTTCTTC. V is TRBV7-9 and J is TRBJ2-1; 12 positions agree with TRBD1. Germline V gene sequence: CDR1 SEHNR, CDR2 FQNEAQ (reference sequence). The CDR3 is 15 amino acids. Trimming at V came to 1 base and at J to 10 bases, leaving 5 bases not matched to a gene.

The chain links TRBV7-2 to TRBJ1-1, with TRBD1 identical over 7 bases. Losses at the gene ends were 6 bases for V and 1 base for J; bases not matched to a gene: 5. This CDR3 comprises 14 residues. Germline lookup yields CDR1 SGHTA and CDR2 FQGNSA. CDR3 protein: CASSRNRGNTEAFF. In DNA form, the CDR3 reads TGTGCCAGCAGTCGTAACAGGGGGAACACTGAAGCTTTCTTT.

This chain connects TRBV29-1 to TRBJ2-7, with TRBD1 as a possible D gene (6 bases). The length of the CDR3 is 12 residues. Trimming cost V 4 bases and J 1 base, with 8 bases left between them. Germline assignment: CDR1 SQVTM and CDR2 ANQGSEA. The CDR3 DNA reads TGCAGCGTTGCAAGGGGGTCCTACGAGCAGTACTTC. It codes for CSVARGSYEQYF.

The chain carries TRBV4-3 and TRBJ2-1; TRBD2 matches 9 bases. Germline CDR1 reads LGHNA; CDR2 reads YSLEER. The length of the CDR3 is 16 residues. The trim removed 1 base at V and 5 bases at J, leaving 6 bases unmatched. The CDR3 DNA follows: TGCGCCAGCAGCCAAGTAATGCGGGGGGGCCACAATGAGCAGTTCTTC. Protein product: CASSQVMRGGHNEQFF.

The chain uses TRBV18 and TRBJ2-3, with 7 nucleotides matching TRBD1. This CDR3 is 14 amino acids long. The germline V gene encodes CDR1 KGHSH and CDR2 LQKENI. J gave up 2 bases and V 4 bases, and 3 bases lay outside the gene matches. CDR3 loop: CASSLGQVTDTQYF. The CDR3 coding sequence is TGTGCCAGCTCACTAGGACAGGTCACAGATACGCAGTATTTT.

This rearrangement joins TRBV18 to TRBJ2-2; D remains unclear. The CDR3 is made up of 14 amino acids. V was trimmed by 1 base and J by 3 bases, leaving 6 bases between them. Germline CDR1 reads KGHSH; CDR2 reads LQKENI. CDR3 amino acids: CASSPQSYTGELFF. In nucleotides, the CDR3 is TGTGCCAGCTCACCACAAAGCTACACCGGGGAGCTGTTTTTT.

The CDR3 nucleotides are TGTGCCAGCAGTTACGGTGAAGGCGGTAACTATGGCTACACCTTC. Translated, it gives CASSYGEGGNYGYTF. This chain joins TRBV6-5 and TRBJ1-2; no clear D gene. The CDR3 has 15 amino acids. V lost 2 bases and J lost 1, with 11 bases in between. The germline gives CDR1 MNHEY, CDR2 SVGAGI.